These 32 T cell receptor beta chains originate from one sample sequenced in a study of OX40 agonist ivuxolimab in advanced cancers. The repertoire was sequenced with immunoSEQ multiplex PCR; TCRdb's copy has only in-frame clones and lacks some. Of under 85,000 clones in the sample, roughly nine tenths are singletons; the top ten hold around 0.28%. Source: CD4+ or CD8+ T cells sorted from blood, taken in a trial of the OX40 agonist ivuxolimab. The receptors come from an adult with an advanced solid tumor such as melanoma, head and neck, liver or kidney cancer.

The chain employs TRBV27 and TRBJ2-1; TRBD1 matches at 9 bases. Germline lookup yields CDR1 MNHEY and CDR2 SMNVEV (reference sequence). There are 15 residues in the CDR3. Trimming at V came to 4 bases and at J to 9 bases, leaving 10 bases not matched to a gene. For the CDR3, the DNA is TGTGCCAGCAGTTCTAAGGACAGGGGACAAGGTGAGCAGTTCTTC. This codes for CASSSKDRGQGEQFF.

This clone was seen more than once but under ten times. The J gene is TRBJ2-7, the V gene TRBV18, with TRBD1 matching 8 bases. Losses at the gene ends were 6 bases for V and 6 bases for J; bases not matched to a gene: 7. Germline V gene sequence: CDR1 KGHSH, CDR2 LQKENI. The CDR3 is made up of 13 amino acids. The CDR3: CASSQDRASEQYF. In DNA form, the CDR3 reads TGTGCCAGCTCGCAGGACAGGGCCAGCGAGCAGTACTTC.

The chain recombines TRBV9 with TRBJ1-2; D is uncertain. CDR3 length equals 14 residues. The germline V and J ends were trimmed by 2 bases and 0 bases, with 8 bases remaining between them. CDR1 is SGDLS and CDR2 is YYNGEE in the germline V gene. The CDR3: CASSVAPTNYGYTF. The CDR3 DNA reads as TGTGCCAGCAGCGTGGCACCCACTAACTATGGCTACACCTTC.

The V gene is TRBV28, the J gene TRBJ1-2, with 11 bases that match TRBD1. The CDR3 consists of 16 residues. Trimming removed 7 bases from V and 5 bases from J; junction bases left unmatched: 12. Germline V gene sequence: CDR1 MDHEN, CDR2 SYDVKM. This chain's CDR3 is CASNAAPGTGGYGYTF. DNA of the CDR3: TGTGCCAGCAATGCCGCTCCCGGGACAGGGGGATATGGCTACACCTTC.

This chain links TRBV10-3 with TRBJ1-5; D perhaps matches TRBD1 (5 bases). Germline V gene sequence: CDR1 ENHRY, CDR2 SYGVKD. CDR3 length: 14 residues. Trimming pared 4 bases from V and 4 bases from J, leaving 11 bases between. CDR3 residues: CAISVWGGNQPQHF. In DNA, the CDR3 is TGTGCCATCAGTGTCTGGGGGGGTAATCAGCCCCAGCATTTT.

The J gene is TRBJ1-1, the V gene TRBV18, with D unresolved. This CDR3 is 13 amino acids long. V was clipped by 6 bases and J by 8 bases, with 16 bases between them. Per the germline V gene, CDR1 is KGHSH and CDR2 is LQKENI. This CDR3 reads CASSPIAGGEAFF. In DNA form, the CDR3 reads TGTGCCAGCTCCCCTATCGCGGGAGGGGAAGCTTTCTTT.

This chain joins TRBV7-8 and TRBJ1-1, with D maybe TRBD1 (6 bases). Germline loops: CDR1 SGHVS, CDR2 FQNEAQ. The CDR3 consists of 16 residues. Trimming left V 2 bases short and J 5 bases short, with 18 bases between. The CDR3: CASSLMRGDSGTEAFF. CDR3 coding DNA: TGTGCCAGCAGCTTAATGAGGGGGGACTCAGGAACTGAAGCTTTCTTT.

This clone was recorded once. The V gene is TRBV15, the J gene TRBJ2-2; D uncertain. The CDR3 is 15 amino acids. V gave up 1 base and J gave up 1 base, with 7 bases separating them. Looked up from germline, CDR1 is LNHNV and CDR2 is YYDKDF (reference sequence). CDR3: CATSRGHLNTGELFF. CDR3 DNA: TGTGCCACCAGCAGAGGACACCTGAACACCGGGGAGCTGTTTTTT.

The chain carries TRBV2 and TRBJ2-1; no clear D. Trimming shortened V by 4 bases and J by 1 base, and 5 bases separated the two germline ends. The CDR3 runs 13 residues. Germline V gene lookup returns CDR1 SNHLY and CDR2 FYNNEI. The CDR3 here is CASSVVSYNEQFF. As DNA, the CDR3 is TGTGCCAGCAGTGTAGTTTCCTACAATGAGCAGTTCTTC. Variable domain in full (rest from reference TRBV2 and TRBJ2-1): EPEVTQTPSHQVTQMGQEVILRCVPISNHLYFYWYRQILGQKVEFLVSFYNNEISEKSEIFDDQFSVERPDGSNFTLKIRSTKLEDSAMYFCASSVVSYNEQFFGPGTRLTVL.

The chain has TRBV12-5 and TRBJ1-2, with D tentatively TRBD1 (6 bases). CDR3 length: 13 residues. The germline CDR1 and CDR2 sequences are LGHNT and FRNRAP. V was pared by 5 bases and J by 2 bases, with 9 bases between. CDR3 loop: CASGLQGNYGYTF. CDR3 DNA sequence: TGTGCTAGTGGTCTACAGGGAAACTATGGCTACACCTTC.

The genes are TRBV18 and TRBJ2-3; 7 bases agree with TRBD1. Germline V gives CDR1 KGHSH, CDR2 LQKENI. This CDR3 region has 16 residues. V lost 3 bases, J lost 1 base, and 7 bases stayed unmatched. The CDR3 sequence: CASSPLQGLGTDTQYF. CDR3 sequence (DNA): TGTGCCAGCTCACCCCTACAGGGGTTGGGCACAGATACGCAGTATTTT. The full variable domain, rest sourced from reference TRBV18 and TRBJ2-3, is NAGVMQNPRHLVRRRGQEARLRCSPMKGHSHVYWYRQLPEEGLKFMVYLQKENIIDESGMPKERFSAEFPKEGPSILRIQQVVRGDSAAYFCASSPLQGLGTDTQYFGPGTRLTVL.

The V call is TRBV28, the J call TRBJ1-2; TRBD1 matches at 8 bases. The ends lost 5 bases at V and 0 bases at J; junction bases unmatched: 11. The germline gives CDR1 MDHEN, CDR2 SYDVKM. The CDR3 extends over 17 amino acids. The CDR3 DNA sequence: TGTGCCAGCAGTGTACACAGGGGGGGAATCACTAACTATGGCTACACCTTC. It codes for CASSVHRGGITNYGYTF.

The V and J genes are TRBV6-5 and TRBJ1-4, with 7 bases aligning to TRBD1. Germline V lookup: CDR1 MNHEY, CDR2 SVGAGI. The CDR3 consists of 16 residues. The ends lost 0 bases at V and 8 bases at J; junction bases unmatched: 9. CDR3 loop: CASSYSTTGIEEKLFF. CDR3 sequence (DNA): TGTGCCAGCAGTTACTCCACGACAGGGATAGAGGAAAAACTGTTTTTT.

The sample holds one count of this clone. This chain uses TRBV7-9 with TRBJ2-3; D is unresolved. There are 12 residues in the CDR3. The V gene's germline CDR1 is SEHNR and CDR2 FQNEAQ (reference sequence). V lost 3 bases and J 6 bases, leaving 7 bases between the germline ends. The CDR3 DNA is TGTGCCAGCAGCTTTGTCCTGGATACGCAGTATTTT. This encodes CASSFVLDTQYF.

V is TRBV9 and J is TRBJ2-1, with TRBD2 matching 10 bases. V lost 4 bases, J lost 2 bases, and 3 bases stayed unmatched. The CDR3 is 15 residues long. Germline CDR1 SGDLS, CDR2 YYNGEE. For the CDR3, the DNA is TGTGCCAGCAGCTTAGCGGGGGGAACCTACAATGAGCAGTTCTTC. This translates into CASSLAGGTYNEQFF.

DNA of the CDR3: TGTGCCAGCAGCCCTACCCTAGGATTCTACGAGCAGTACTTC. As protein: CASSPTLGFYEQYF. The rearrangement joins TRBV5-6 to TRBJ2-7; D ambiguous. Germline V gives CDR1 SGHDT, CDR2 YYEEEE. Trimming removed 4 bases from V and 3 bases from J, with 14 bases in between. The CDR3 contains 14 residues.

This clone was detected once. This CDR3 reads CASSSGGLHQPQHF. As DNA, the CDR3 is TGTGCCAGCAGTTCCGGGGGGCTTCATCAGCCCCAGCATTTT. The rearrangement uses TRBV28 and TRBJ1-5; the D gene is possibly TRBD1 (6 bases). Germline V gives CDR1 MDHEN, CDR2 SYDVKM. The CDR3 extends over 14 amino acids. Trimming removed 4 bases at V and 5 bases at J, with 12 bases between.

The CDR3 spells CASSKVGLHNEQFF. As DNA, the CDR3 is TGTGCCAGCAGCAAAGTAGGGCTTCACAATGAGCAGTTCTTC. The chain carries TRBV21-1 and TRBJ2-1. TRBV21-1 has pseudogene status. This CDR3 is built from 14 residues.

The chain employs TRBV7-2 and TRBJ1-3; tentatively, D is TRBD1 (6 bases). The CDR3 contains 13 residues. CDR1 is SGHTA, CDR2 FQGNSA, per germline. Between the trimmed V and J ends, which lost 4 bases and 16 bases, there was a span of 20 bases. The CDR3 coding sequence is TGTGCCAGCAGCTCCACTAGGGGGGGGGTCTGGTATTTT. This translates into CASSSTRGGVWYF.

The chain recombines TRBV27 with TRBJ2-7; weak D call: TRBD1 (6 bases). Germline CDR1 is MNHEY and CDR2 is SMNVEV (reference sequence). The germline V and J ends were trimmed by 6 bases and 4 bases, with 19 bases remaining between them. The CDR3 runs 15 residues. CDR3 protein: CASREWGPSKYEQYF. DNA for the CDR3: TGTGCCAGCAGGGAATGGGGGCCGTCAAAGTACGAGCAGTACTTC.

Here the CDR3 reads CASRRGVGEKLFF. CDR3 nucleotide sequence: TGTGCCAGCAGGCGGGGGGTTGGGGAAAAACTGTTTTTT. The chain recombines TRBV6-1 with TRBJ1-4, with D maybe TRBD1 (5 bases). The V gene's germline CDR1 is MNHNS and CDR2 SASEGT. Trimming left V 6 bases short and J 8 bases short, with 13 bases between. The CDR3 consists of 13 residues.

The chain uses TRBV14 and TRBJ2-1, with TRBD2 matching over 8 bases. Germline V gene data show CDR1 as SGHDN and CDR2 as FVKESK. V lost 4 bases and J lost 0; bases outside the gene matches: 5. This CDR3 region has 16 residues. In DNA, the CDR3 is TGTGCCAGCAGCCCTACTAGCGGATACTCCTACAATGAGCAGTTCTTC. Translation: CASSPTSGYSYNEQFF.

The rearrangement uses TRBV18 and TRBJ1-3; D call uncertain. V shed 4 bases and J shed 0 bases, with 7 bases lying between them. Germline V gene sequence: CDR1 KGHSH, CDR2 LQKENI. The CDR3 is made up of 14 amino acids. CDR3 DNA: TGTGCCAGCTCACGGGGAGGCTCTGGAAACACCATATATTTT. Its translation: CASSRGGSGNTIYF.

This chain joins TRBV2 and TRBJ2-7; 13 bases are a match to TRBD2. V lost 8 bases to trimming and J lost 3 bases; unmatched junction nucleotides: 1. CDR3 size: 13 residues. Germline V gives CDR1 SNHLY, CDR2 FYNNEI. This CDR3 reads CASRTSGSYEQYF. DNA of the CDR3: TGTGCCAGCCGGACTAGCGGGAGCTACGAGCAGTACTTC.

V is TRBV11-2 and J is TRBJ1-2; no firm D call. Germline loops: CDR1 SGHAT, CDR2 FQNNGV. V dropped 0 bases and J dropped 4 bases, with 9 bases sitting between them. This CDR3 spans 14 amino acids. The CDR3 sequence is CASSLDGVAYGYTF. The CDR3 DNA reads TGTGCCAGCAGCTTAGATGGGGTTGCCTATGGCTACACCTTC.

V usage is TRBV2 and J usage is TRBJ2-1, with 8 positions matching TRBD2. The CDR3 totals 14 residues. Germline trimming cut 8 bases from V and 2 bases from J; bases unmatched to any gene: 5. Germline CDR1 SNHLY, CDR2 FYNNEI. For the CDR3, the DNA is TGTGCCAGCTCCGGCGGGGGGCCCTACAATGAGCAGTTCTTC. It encodes CASSGGGPYNEQFF.

V and J are TRBV9 and TRBJ1-1, with D uncertain. CDR1 is SGDLS and CDR2 is YYNGEE in the germline V gene. V shed 0 bases and J shed 1 base, with 10 bases lying between them. This CDR3 has 15 amino acids. CDR3 residues: CASSVVPRANTEAFF. CDR3 sequence (DNA): TGTGCCAGCAGCGTAGTGCCGAGGGCGAACACTGAAGCTTTCTTT. The variable domain in full, completed from reference TRBV9 and TRBJ1-1, reads DSGVTQTPKHLITATGQRVTLRCSPRSGDLSVYWYQQSLDQGLQFLIQYYNGEERAKGNILERFSAQQFPDLHSELNLSSLELGDSALYFCASSVVPRANTEAFFGQGTRLTVV.

CDR3 nucleotides: TGTGCCAGCAGTTTATGGAGTGGGGGGACAGGGCCTAATGAAAAACTGTTTTTT. Its translation: CASSLWSGGTGPNEKLFF. The rearrangement links TRBV28 to TRBJ1-4; TRBD1 matches at 9 bases. This CDR3 is 18 amino acids long. The V and J ends lost 0 bases and 3 bases, in that order; junction bases with no gene match: 8. Germline V gene data show CDR1 as MDHEN and CDR2 as SYDVKM.

The chain combines TRBV7-6 with TRBJ2-7; 8 nucleotides match TRBD1. With V trimmed by 10 bases and J by 2 bases, 10 bases remained unmatched. Germline-derived CDR1 and CDR2 are SGHVS and FNYEAQ. CDR3 length: 14 residues. The CDR3 loop is CATSTGGTTYEQYF. Written as DNA, the CDR3 is TGTGCCACCTCAACAGGGGGAACTACCTACGAGCAGTACTTC.

V usage is TRBV5-1 and J usage is TRBJ2-5; the D gene is possibly TRBD2 (6 bases). The germline V and J ends were trimmed by 4 bases and 7 bases, with 8 bases remaining between them. The CDR3 consists of 11 residues. CDR1 is SGHRS, CDR2 YFSETQ, per germline. The CDR3 spells CASSAEGTQYF. The CDR3 bases are TGCGCCAGCAGCGCGGAGGGGACCCAGTACTTC.

V gene TRBV13 combines with J gene TRBJ2-2, with 7 bases aligning to TRBD1. Germline CDR1 PRHDT, CDR2 FYEKMQ (reference sequence). The ends lost 5 bases at V and 0 bases at J; junction bases unmatched: 12. The CDR3 consists of 18 residues. The CDR3 protein is CASSAWDSKITNTGELFF. CDR3 nucleotide sequence: TGTGCCAGCAGCGCATGGGACAGTAAAATAACGAACACCGGGGAGCTGTTTTTT.

This rearrangement joins TRBV10-2 to TRBJ1-2; 12 bases are shared with TRBD1. The CDR3 is 17 residues long. The germline V gene encodes CDR1 WSHSY and CDR2 SAAADI. V was pared by 8 bases and J by 3 bases, with 13 bases of the junction left unmatched. CDR3 region: CASRGPGQGAVDYGYTF. The CDR3 DNA is TGCGCCAGCCGAGGACCGGGACAGGGGGCGGTGGACTATGGCTACACCTTC.